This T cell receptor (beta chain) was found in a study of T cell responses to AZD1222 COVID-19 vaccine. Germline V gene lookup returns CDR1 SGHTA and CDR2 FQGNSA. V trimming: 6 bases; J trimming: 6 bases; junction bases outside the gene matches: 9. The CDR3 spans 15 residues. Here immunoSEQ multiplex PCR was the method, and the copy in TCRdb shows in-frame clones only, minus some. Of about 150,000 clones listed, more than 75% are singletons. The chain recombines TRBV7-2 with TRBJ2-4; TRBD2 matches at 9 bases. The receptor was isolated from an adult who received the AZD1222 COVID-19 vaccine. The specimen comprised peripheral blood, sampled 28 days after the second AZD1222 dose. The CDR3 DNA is TGTGCCAGCAGACTTAGCGGGGGAGGGGGAAACATTCAGTACTTC. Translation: CASRLSGGGGNIQYF. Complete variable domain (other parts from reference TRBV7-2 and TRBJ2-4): GAGVSQSPSNKVTEKGKDVELRCDPISGHTALYWYRQSLGQGLEFLIYFQGNSAPDKSGLPSDRFSAERTGGSVSTLTIQRTQQEDSAVYLCASRLSGGGGNIQYFGAGTRLSVL.